The 13 T cell receptor beta chains in this list originate from one sample, sequenced in a study of cytomegalovirus exposure and HLA in healthy donors. The study ran its PCR with 60 Vbeta and 13 Jbeta primers. Libraries were prepared by immunoSEQ multiplex PCR; TCRdb keeps only in-frame clonotypes and omits some of them. Its table lists approximately 200,000 clones. What was sequenced was PBMCs. The receptor set was obtained from a boy younger than 18 in good health and CMV-seronegative.

V is TRBV7-6 and J is TRBJ2-3, with D maybe TRBD2 (6 bases). Trimming cost V 3 bases and J 6 bases, with 22 bases left between them. Germline V CDR1 and CDR2: SGHVS, FNYEAQ. The CDR3 covers 17 residues. CDR3 sequence reads: CASSLGGAGPKGDTQYF. The CDR3 DNA sequence: TGTGCCAGCAGCTTGGGTGGGGCGGGACCCAAAGGGGATACGCAGTATTTT.

This rearrangement joins TRBV7-6 to TRBJ2-7, with D perhaps TRBD1 (6 bases). Looked up from germline, CDR1 is SGHVS and CDR2 is FNYEAQ. This CDR3 contains 19 residues. Deletions cut 5 bases from V and 1 base from J, with 27 bases between. The DNA of the CDR3 is TGTGCCAGCAGCACTATCAGATCTACCGGGACAAGCCCTTCCTACGAGCAGTACTTC. Protein sequence: CASSTIRSTGTSPSYEQYF.

V and J are TRBV7-9 and TRBJ1-1; D is unclear. V was shortened by 4 bases and J by 1 base, with 7 bases between the two germline ends. CDR1 and CDR2 from the germline V gene are SEHNR and FQNEAQ (reference sequence). The CDR3 has 13 amino acids. As DNA, the CDR3 is TGTGCCAGCAGCTCCGTCCGGAACACTGAAGCTTTCTTT. It codes for CASSSVRNTEAFF.

The gene calls are TRBV5-1 and TRBJ2-3, with unresolved D. Germline values: CDR1 SGHRS, CDR2 YFSETQ. V was clipped by 0 bases and J by 5 bases, with 4 bases between them. The CDR3 covers 12 residues. In DNA form, the CDR3 reads TGCGCCAGCAGCTTGGATCTAGATACGCAGTATTTT. This sequence encodes CASSLDLDTQYF.

In DNA, the CDR3 is TGTGCCAGCAGCGTAGCTGAAAGGAGGGATGAGCAGTTCTTC. Its translation is CASSVAERRDEQFF. The rearrangement links TRBV9 to TRBJ2-1, with a weak D call TRBD2 (6 bases). Germline V lookup: CDR1 SGDLS, CDR2 YYNGEE. Trimming removed 0 bases from V and 8 bases from J, with 12 bases in between. This CDR3 is 14 amino acids long.

The V call is TRBV6-5, the J call TRBJ1-6, with 7 bases that match TRBD1. V was clipped by 6 bases and J by 9 bases; unmatched bases: 8. Germline CDR1 MNHEY, CDR2 SVGAGI. CDR3 length: 14 residues. Here the CDR3 reads CASSPPGQSSPLHF. CDR3 DNA: TGTGCCAGCAGCCCCCCGGGACAGTCTTCACCCCTCCACTTT.

CDR3 region: CASSVVMFGCPYEQYF. CDR3 bases: TGTGCCAGCAGCGTAGTGATGTTCGGTTGCCCCTACGAGCAGTACTTC. The chain carries TRBV9 and TRBJ2-7; D unclear. The CDR3 has 16 residues. CDR1 SGDLS and CDR2 YYNGEE come from the germline V gene. V lost 0 bases to trimming and J lost 2 bases, with 15 bases between them.

A remark on this clone: The sample carries other DNA sequences with the same CDR3. V and J are TRBV9 and TRBJ2-7; TRBD2 agrees at 7 bases. The CDR3 is made up of 14 amino acids. Germline CDR1 is SGDLS and CDR2 is YYNGEE. V lost 5 bases to trimming and J lost 0 bases; unmatched junction nucleotides: 5. The CDR3 spells CASSGGGSSYEQYF. The CDR3, as DNA: TGTGCCAGCAGTGGGGGGGGTAGCTCCTACGAGCAGTACTTC.

The J gene is TRBJ2-2, the V gene TRBV19, with D perhaps matching TRBD1 (5 bases). This CDR3 is built from 15 residues. Germline assignment: CDR1 LNHDA and CDR2 SQIVND (reference sequence). Deletions cut 2 bases from V and 6 bases from J, with 13 bases between. CDR3 sequence: CASSITGLVSGELFF. In DNA form, the CDR3 reads TGTGCCAGTAGTATAACAGGTTTAGTATCCGGGGAGCTGTTTTTT.

The chain joins TRBV29-1 to TRBJ1-4, with a possible D match to TRBD1 (5 bases). Germline assignment: CDR1 SQVTM and CDR2 ANQGSEA. The CDR3 is made up of 13 amino acids. With 6 bases removed from V and 4 bases from J, the gap between germline ends came to 12 bases. The CDR3 nucleotides read TGCAGCGTAGCAGGGTGGGGTAATGAAAAACTGTTTTTT. Its translation is CSVAGWGNEKLFF.

This chain joins TRBV7-9 and TRBJ1-6; 9 bases are shared with TRBD1. The germline gives CDR1 SEHNR, CDR2 FQNEAQ (reference sequence). The CDR3 is 14 amino acids. V lost 7 bases to trimming and J lost 10 bases; unmatched junction nucleotides: 8. The CDR3 DNA is TGTGCCAGCAAAGAAGGACAGGGGCGATCACCCCTCCACTTT. Protein product: CASKEGQGRSPLHF.

The CDR3 is CASTPTLGRGGDTQYF. The CDR3 bases are TGTGCCAGTACCCCTACGTTGGGGCGGGGGGGAGATACGCAGTATTTT. J is TRBJ2-3 and V is TRBV19; TRBD2 aligns across 9 bases. Per the germline V gene, CDR1 is LNHDA and CDR2 is SQIVND (reference sequence). With 7 bases clipped from V and 5 bases from J, the junction kept 13 bases outside the gene matches. This CDR3 is 16 amino acids long. Based on the CDR3 plus reference TRBV19 and TRBJ2-3, the full variable domain is DGGITQSPKYLFRKEGQNVTLSCEQNLNHDAMYWYRQDPGQGLRLIYYSQIVNDFQKGDIAEGYSVSREKKESFPLTVTSAQKNPTAFYLCASTPTLGRGGDTQYFGPGTRLTVL.

The CDR3 DNA reads as TGCGCCAGCAGCCAAGACGCAATAACGGGTGAAAAACTGTTTTTT. Protein: CASSQDAITGEKLFF. The V gene is TRBV4-1, the J gene TRBJ1-4; no clear D gene. Trimming removed 0 bases from V and 7 bases from J, with 12 bases in between. CDR1 is MGHRA, CDR2 YSYEKL, per germline. The CDR3 length is 15 residues.